This T cell receptor (beta chain) was documented in a study of beta chain features in type 1 diabetes. This clone has only a few counts. Its antigen is still unknown. The study's findings and limits: Patients with type 1 diabetes carried fewer insertions and had more deletions at their VDJ junctions. All four CD4+ subsets of Type 1 diabetes patients contained TCRB CDR3s that were moderately but significantly shorter. Highly expressing activated T cells could be over-counted with a cDNA template.

Each of the CD4+ naive, central memory, regulatory and stem cell-like memory populations was sorted via CD45RO/CCR7/CD25/CD127/CD95/CD27. The CDR3 covers 16 residues. Per the germline V gene, CDR1 is LNHDA and CDR2 is SQIVND (reference sequence). V was cut by 5 bases and J by 5 bases, with 21 bases left in between. The authors reverse transcribed all of the isolated RNA, so sequencing captured expressed TCRB transcripts. Assay: immunoSEQ multiplex PCR; the TCRdb copy retains only in-frame clones and omits some. The sample yields about 150,000 clones, over 9% seen once. The sequenced material came from central memory CD4+ T cells from blood. The receptor comes from a man aged 25 to 45 with type 1 diabetes. V and J are TRBV19 and TRBJ2-5; perhaps TRBD2 as D (6 bases). CDR3 DNA: TGTGCCAGTAGTGATCCGGGACTCACGAGCCGGGAGACCCAGTACTTC. Its translation is CASSDPGLTSRETQYF.